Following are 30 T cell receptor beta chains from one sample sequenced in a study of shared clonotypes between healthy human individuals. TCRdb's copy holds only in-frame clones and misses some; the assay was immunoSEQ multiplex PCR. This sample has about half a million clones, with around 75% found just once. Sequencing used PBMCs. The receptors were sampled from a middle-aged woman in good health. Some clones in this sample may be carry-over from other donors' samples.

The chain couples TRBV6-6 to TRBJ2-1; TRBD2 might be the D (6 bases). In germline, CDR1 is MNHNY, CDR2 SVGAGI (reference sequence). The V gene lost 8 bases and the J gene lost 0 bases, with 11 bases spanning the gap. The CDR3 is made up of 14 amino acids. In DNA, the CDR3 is TGTGCCAGCCGCTGGACTATCTCCTACAATGAGCAGTTCTTC. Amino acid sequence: CASRWTISYNEQFF.

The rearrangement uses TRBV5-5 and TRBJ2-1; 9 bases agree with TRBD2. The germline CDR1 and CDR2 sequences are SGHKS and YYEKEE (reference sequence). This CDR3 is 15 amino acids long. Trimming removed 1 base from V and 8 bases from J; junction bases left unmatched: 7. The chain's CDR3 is CASSLPLVAGDEQFF. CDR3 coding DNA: TGTGCCAGCAGCTTGCCCTTAGTAGCGGGAGATGAGCAGTTCTTC.

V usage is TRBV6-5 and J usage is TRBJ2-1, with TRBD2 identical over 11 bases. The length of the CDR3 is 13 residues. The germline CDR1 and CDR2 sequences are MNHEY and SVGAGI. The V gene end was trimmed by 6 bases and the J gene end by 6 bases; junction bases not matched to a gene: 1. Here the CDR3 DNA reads TGTGCCAGCAGGACTAGCGGGACCAATGAGCAGTTCTTC. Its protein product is CASRTSGTNEQFF.

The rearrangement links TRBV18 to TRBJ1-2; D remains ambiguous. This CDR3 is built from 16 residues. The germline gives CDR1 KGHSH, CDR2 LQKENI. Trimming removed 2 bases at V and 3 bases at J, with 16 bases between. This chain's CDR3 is CASSPGRSQRDYGYTF. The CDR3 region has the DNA TGTGCCAGCTCACCAGGACGGAGCCAGAGGGACTATGGCTACACCTTC. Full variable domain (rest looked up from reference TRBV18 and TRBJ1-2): NAGVMQNPRHLVRRRGQEARLRCSPMKGHSHVYWYRQLPEEGLKFMVYLQKENIIDESGMPKERFSAEFPKEGPSILRIQQVVRGDSAAYFCASSPGRSQRDYGYTFGSGTRLTVV.

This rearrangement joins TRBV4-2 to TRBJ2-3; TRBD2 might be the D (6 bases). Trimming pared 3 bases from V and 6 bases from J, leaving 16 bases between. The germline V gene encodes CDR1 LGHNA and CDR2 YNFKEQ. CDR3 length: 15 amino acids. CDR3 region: CASSHLGGLSDTQYF. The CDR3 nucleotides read TGTGCCAGCAGCCACCTGGGAGGACTGAGTGATACGCAGTATTTT.

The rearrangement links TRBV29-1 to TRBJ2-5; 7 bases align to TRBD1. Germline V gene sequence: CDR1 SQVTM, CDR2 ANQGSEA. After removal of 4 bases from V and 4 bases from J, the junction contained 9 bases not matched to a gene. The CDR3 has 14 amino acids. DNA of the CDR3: TGCAGCGTTGCACAGGGGAGTTCACTAGAGACCCAGTACTTC. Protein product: CSVAQGSSLETQYF. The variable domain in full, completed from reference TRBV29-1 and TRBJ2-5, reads SAVISQKPSRDICQRGTSLTIQCQVDSQVTMMFWYRQQPGQSLTLIATANQGSEATYESGFVIDKFPISRPNLTFSTLTVSNMSPEDSSIYLCSVAQGSSLETQYFGPGTRLLVL.

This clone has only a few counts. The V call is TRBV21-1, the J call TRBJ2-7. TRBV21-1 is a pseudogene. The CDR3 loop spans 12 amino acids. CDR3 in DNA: TGTGCCAGCACCCCAACCCCGTGCGAGCAGTACTTC. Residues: CASTPTPCEQYF.

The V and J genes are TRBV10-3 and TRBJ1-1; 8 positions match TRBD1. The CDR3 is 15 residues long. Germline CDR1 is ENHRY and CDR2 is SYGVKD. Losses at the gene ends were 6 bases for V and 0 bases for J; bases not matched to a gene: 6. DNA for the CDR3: TGTGCCATCAGATTAGGGACAGGTATGAACACTGAAGCTTTCTTT. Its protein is CAIRLGTGMNTEAFF.

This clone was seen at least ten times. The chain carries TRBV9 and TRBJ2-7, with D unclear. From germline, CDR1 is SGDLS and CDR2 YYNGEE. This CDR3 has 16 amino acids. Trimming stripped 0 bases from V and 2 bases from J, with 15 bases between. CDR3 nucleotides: TGTGCCAGCAGCGTAGGGTCGGGCGCTGGAACCTACGAGCAGTACTTC. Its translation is CASSVGSGAGTYEQYF.

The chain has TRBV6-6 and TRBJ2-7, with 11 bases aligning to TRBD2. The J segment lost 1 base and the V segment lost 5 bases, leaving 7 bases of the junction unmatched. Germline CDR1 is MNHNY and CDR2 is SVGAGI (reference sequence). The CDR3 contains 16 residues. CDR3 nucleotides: TGTGCCAGCAGTCAACGTAGACTAGCGGGATCCTACGAGCAGTACTTC. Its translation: CASSQRRLAGSYEQYF.

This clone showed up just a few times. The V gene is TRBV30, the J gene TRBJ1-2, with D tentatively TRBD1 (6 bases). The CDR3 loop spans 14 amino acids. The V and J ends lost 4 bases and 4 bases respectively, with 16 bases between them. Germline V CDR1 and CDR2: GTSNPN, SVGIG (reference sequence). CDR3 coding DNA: TGTGCCTGGAACGAACAGGGTACGGGCTATGGCTACACCTTC. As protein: CAWNEQGTGYGYTF.

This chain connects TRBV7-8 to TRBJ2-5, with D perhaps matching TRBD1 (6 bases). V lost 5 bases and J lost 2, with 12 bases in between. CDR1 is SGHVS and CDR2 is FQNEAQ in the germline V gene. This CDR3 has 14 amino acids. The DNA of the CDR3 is TGTGCCAGCAGCACCCGGACAGCACAAGAGACCCAGTACTTC. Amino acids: CASSTRTAQETQYF.

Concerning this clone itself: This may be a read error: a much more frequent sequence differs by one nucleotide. For the CDR3, the DNA is TGTGCCAGCAGCTCGACTAGCGGCGAGCAGTACTTC. It specifies CASSSTSGEQYF. The chain has TRBV7-6 and TRBJ2-7; 9 positions match TRBD2. After removal of 4 bases from V and 6 bases from J, the junction contained 1 base not matched to a gene. Germline CDR1 and CDR2: SGHVS and FNYEAQ. This CDR3 spans 12 amino acids.

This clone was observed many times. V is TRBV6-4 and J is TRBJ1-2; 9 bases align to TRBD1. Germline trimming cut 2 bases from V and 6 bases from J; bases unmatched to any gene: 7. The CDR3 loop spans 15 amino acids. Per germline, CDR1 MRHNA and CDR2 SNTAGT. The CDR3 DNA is TGTGCCAGCAGTGACACCGGACAGGGGATGGATGGCTACACCTTC. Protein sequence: CASSDTGQGMDGYTF.

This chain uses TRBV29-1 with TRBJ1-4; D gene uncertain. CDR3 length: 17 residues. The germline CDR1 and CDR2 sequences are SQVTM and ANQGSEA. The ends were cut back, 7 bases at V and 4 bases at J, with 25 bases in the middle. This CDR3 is CSGAVREQPISNEKLFF. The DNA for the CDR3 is TGCAGCGGCGCCGTAAGGGAGCAGCCTATTAGTAATGAAAAACTGTTTTTT.

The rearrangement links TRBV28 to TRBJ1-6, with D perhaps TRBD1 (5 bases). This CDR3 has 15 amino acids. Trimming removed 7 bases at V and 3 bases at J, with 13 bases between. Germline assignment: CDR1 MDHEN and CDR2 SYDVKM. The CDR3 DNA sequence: TGTGCCAGCAAAAGGGAAGGGGTCTATAATTCACCCCTCCACTTT. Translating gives CASKREGVYNSPLHF.

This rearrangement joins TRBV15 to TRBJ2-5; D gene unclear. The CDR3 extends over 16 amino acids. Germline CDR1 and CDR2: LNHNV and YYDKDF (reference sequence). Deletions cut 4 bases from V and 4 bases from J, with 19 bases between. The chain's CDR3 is CATSTTRTGWGETQYF. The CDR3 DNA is TGTGCCACCAGCACCACTCGGACGGGCTGGGGAGAGACCCAGTACTTC.

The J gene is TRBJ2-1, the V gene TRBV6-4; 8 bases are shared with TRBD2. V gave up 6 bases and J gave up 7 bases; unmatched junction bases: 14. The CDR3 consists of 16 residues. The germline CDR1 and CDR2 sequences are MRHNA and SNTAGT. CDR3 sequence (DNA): TGTGCCAGCAGGTCGACTAGCGAGCTGGTTGGGAATGAGCAGTTCTTC. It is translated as CASRSTSELVGNEQFF.

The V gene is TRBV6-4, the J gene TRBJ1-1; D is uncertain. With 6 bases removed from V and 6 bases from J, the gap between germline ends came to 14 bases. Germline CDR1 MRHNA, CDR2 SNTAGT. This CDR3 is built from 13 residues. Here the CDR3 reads CASRIPIKSEAFF. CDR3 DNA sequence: TGTGCCAGCAGGATCCCGATTAAGTCTGAAGCTTTCTTT.

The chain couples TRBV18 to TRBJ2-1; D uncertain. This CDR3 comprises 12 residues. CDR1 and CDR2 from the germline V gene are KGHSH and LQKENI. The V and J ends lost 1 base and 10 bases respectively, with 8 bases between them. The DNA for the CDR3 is TGTGCCAGCTCACCACAGCCTTGGGAGCAGTTCTTC. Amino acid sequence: CASSPQPWEQFF.

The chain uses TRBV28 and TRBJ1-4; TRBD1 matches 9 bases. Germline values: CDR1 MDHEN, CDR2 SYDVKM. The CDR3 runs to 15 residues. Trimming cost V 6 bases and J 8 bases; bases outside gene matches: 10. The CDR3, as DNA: TGTGCCAGCAGAAATACAGGGGGCGCGGGCGAAAAACTGTTTTTT. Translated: CASRNTGGAGEKLFF.

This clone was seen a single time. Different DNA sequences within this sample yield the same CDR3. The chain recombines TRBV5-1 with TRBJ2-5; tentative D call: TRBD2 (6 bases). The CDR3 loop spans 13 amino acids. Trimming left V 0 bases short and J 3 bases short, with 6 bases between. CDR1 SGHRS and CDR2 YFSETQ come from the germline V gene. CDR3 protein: CASSLGTKETQYF. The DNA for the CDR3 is TGCGCCAGCAGCTTGGGGACTAAAGAGACCCAGTACTTC.

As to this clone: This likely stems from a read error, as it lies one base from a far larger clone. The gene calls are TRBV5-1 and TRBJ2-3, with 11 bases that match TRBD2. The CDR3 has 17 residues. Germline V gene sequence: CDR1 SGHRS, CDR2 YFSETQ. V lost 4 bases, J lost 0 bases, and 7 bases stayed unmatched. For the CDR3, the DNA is TGCGCCAGCAGCCAAACGGGACTAGCGGAGAGCACAGATACGCAGTATTTT. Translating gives CASSQTGLAESTDTQYF.

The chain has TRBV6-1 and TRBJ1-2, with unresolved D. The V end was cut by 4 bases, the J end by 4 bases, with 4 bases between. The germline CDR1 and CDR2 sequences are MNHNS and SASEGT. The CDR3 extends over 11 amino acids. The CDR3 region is CASSGIYGYTF. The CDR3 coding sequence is TGTGCCAGCAGTGGGATCTATGGCTACACCTTC.

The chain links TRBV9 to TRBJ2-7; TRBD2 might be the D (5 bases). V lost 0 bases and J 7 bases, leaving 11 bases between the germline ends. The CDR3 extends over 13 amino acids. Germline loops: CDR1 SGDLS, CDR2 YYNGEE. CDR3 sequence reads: CASSVGAGVEQYF. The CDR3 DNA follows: TGTGCCAGCAGCGTAGGGGCCGGGGTGGAGCAGTACTTC.

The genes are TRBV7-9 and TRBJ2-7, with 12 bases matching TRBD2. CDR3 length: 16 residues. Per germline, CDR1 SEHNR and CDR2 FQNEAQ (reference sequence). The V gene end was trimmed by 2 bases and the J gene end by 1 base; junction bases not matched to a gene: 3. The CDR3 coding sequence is TGTGCCAGCAGCTTACCGGGACTAGCGGGTTCCTACGAGCAGTACTTC. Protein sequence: CASSLPGLAGSYEQYF.

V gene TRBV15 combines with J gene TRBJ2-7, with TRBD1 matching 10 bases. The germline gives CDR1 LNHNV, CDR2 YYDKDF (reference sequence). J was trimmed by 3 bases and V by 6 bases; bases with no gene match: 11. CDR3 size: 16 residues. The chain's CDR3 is CATSPGTGDALYEQYF. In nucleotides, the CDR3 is TGTGCCACCAGTCCCGGGACAGGGGATGCCCTCTACGAGCAGTACTTC. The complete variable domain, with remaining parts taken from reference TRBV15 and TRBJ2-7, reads DAMVIQNPRYQVTQFGKPVTLSCSQTLNHNVMYWYQQKSSQAPKLLFHYYDKDFNNEADTPDNFQSRRPNTSFCFLDIRSPGLGDTAMYLCATSPGTGDALYEQYFGPGTRLTVT.

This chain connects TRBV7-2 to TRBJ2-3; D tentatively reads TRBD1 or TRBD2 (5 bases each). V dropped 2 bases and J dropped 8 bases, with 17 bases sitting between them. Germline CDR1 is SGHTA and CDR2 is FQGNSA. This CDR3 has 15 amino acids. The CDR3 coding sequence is TGTGCCAGCAGCTTACGTGGGGGAGTGTGGGGTACGCAGTATTTT. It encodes CASSLRGGVWGTQYF.

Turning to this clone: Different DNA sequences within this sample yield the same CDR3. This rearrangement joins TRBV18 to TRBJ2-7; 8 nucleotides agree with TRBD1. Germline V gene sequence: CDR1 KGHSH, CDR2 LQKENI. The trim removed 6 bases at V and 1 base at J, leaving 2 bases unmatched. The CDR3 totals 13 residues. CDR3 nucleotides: TGTGCCAGCTCTCAGGGGGCATCCTACGAGCAGTACTTC. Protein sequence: CASSQGASYEQYF.

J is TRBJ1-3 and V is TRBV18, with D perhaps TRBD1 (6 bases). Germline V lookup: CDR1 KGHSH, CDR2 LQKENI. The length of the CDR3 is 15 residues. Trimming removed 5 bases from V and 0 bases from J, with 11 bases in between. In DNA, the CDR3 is TGTGCCAGCTCAGAACTGGACAGCTCTGGAAACACCATATATTTT. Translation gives CASSELDSSGNTIYF.